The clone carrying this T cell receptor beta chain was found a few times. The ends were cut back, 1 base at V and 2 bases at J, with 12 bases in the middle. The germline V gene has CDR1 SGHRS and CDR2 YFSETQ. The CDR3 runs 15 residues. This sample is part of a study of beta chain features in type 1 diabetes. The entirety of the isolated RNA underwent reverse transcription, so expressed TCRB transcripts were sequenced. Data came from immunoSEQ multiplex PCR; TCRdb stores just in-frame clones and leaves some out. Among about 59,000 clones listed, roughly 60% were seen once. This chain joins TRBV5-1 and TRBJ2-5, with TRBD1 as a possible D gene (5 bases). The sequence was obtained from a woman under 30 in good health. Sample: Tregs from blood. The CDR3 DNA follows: TGCGCCAGCAGCTTGTACGGCCCAGGGCAAGAGACCCAGTACTTC. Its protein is CASSLYGPGQETQYF.